This note documents a single TCR beta chain sequence. Its antigen is not known. This CDR3 is missing its conserved last phenylalanine or tryptophan, likely due to a read error. Trimming took 8 bases from V and 3 from J, leaving 2 bases between them. Germline V gene data show CDR1 as SEHNR and CDR2 as FQNEAQ (reference sequence). The CDR3 has 10 residues. These data are taken from a study of tumor-infiltrating lymphocytes in primary liver carcinoma. Points from the study as a whole: It was in tumors, not blood, that the top-250-clone fraction was significantly higher (p = 0.039).

The authors made TCR beta cDNA from 400 to 550 ng total RNA with a constant-region primer. Libraries for TCR beta were built through three nested multiplex PCR rounds, which together made up a slightly modified ARM-PCR procedure. Two initial PCR rounds of about 11 cycles each paired TRBV1-TRBV30 forward primers with a C-beta reverse primer. Using its own MiXCR run on the multiplex PCR reads, TCRdb lists one record per CDR3 protein. This table holds fewer than 400,000 distinct CDR3 sequences, roughly 60% found once. They got blood RNA out of unsorted whole blood and also pulled out germline DNA. The chain carries TRBV7-9 and TRBJ2-1; no clear D. The sequenced material came from peripheral blood. The sequence was collected from a woman younger than 45 with primary liver carcinoma and hepatitis B virus infection. CDR3 sequence reads: CASGYNEQFV. The CDR3 coding sequence is TGTGCCAGCGGCTACAATGAGCAGTTCGTC.